The rows below give T cell receptor beta chains drawn from one sample of a study of cytomegalovirus exposure and HLA in healthy donors. Some clones are missing from TCRdb's copy, which holds only in-frame ones; the method was immunoSEQ multiplex PCR. The profile shows about 150,000 clones, roughly 74% of them singletons. Sequencing was performed on PBMCs. These receptors were taken from a man younger than 35 in good health and CMV-seronegative. Both conserved end residues are part of each CDR3. D genes are given only for firm matches. The size entry is marked missing in some rows and otherwise reads once, few, many or a size class.

CDR3 length | clone size | D gene | J gene | V gene | CDR3 protein | CDR3 DNA
13 | - | TRBD1 | TRBJ1-2 | TRBV30 | CAWSSDRVGGYTF | TGTGCCTGGAGCTCGGACAGGGTCGGCGGCTACACCTTC
16 | - | - | TRBJ1-6 | TRBV11-2 | CASTEPRHGITTPLHF | TGTGCCAGCACAGAACCACGCCACGGGATTACGACACCCCTCCACTTT
16 | - | - | TRBJ2-3 | TRBV19 | CASSSRPAYSTDTQYF | TGTGCCAGTAGTTCCCGCCCCGCGTACAGCACAGATACGCAGTATTTT
15 | - | - | TRBJ1-3 | TRBV9 | CASSHDRLSGDTIYF | TGTGCCAGCAGCCATGACAGGCTCTCTGGAGACACCATATATTTT
16 | few | - | TRBJ1-5 | TRBV7-9 | CSSSFYGGNSNQPQHF | TGTTCCAGCAGCTTTTACGGCGGGAATAGCAATCAGCCCCAGCATTTT
13 | once | - | TRBJ1-2 | TRBV11-2 | CASSLHGAEGYTF | TGTGCCAGCAGCTTGCATGGGGCTGAGGGCTACACCTTC
15 | once | - | TRBJ2-6 | TRBV19 | CASSTGNSGANGLTF | TGTGCCAGTAGTACCGGAAACTCTGGGGCCAACGGCCTGACTTTC
12 | once | - | TRBJ2-5 | TRBV18 | CASSPLSQTQYF | TGTGCCAGCTCACCCCTTTCCCAGACCCAGTACTTC
14 | few | - | TRBJ2-3 | TRBV6-6 | CASSHRYLTDTQYF | TGTGCCAGCAGCCACAGGTATCTCACCGATACGCAGTATTTT
14 | - | - | TRBJ2-5 | TRBV5-1 | CASSLAQARETQYF | TGCGCCAGCAGCTTGGCGCAGGCGAGAGAGACCCAGTACTTC
14 | - | TRBD1 | TRBJ1-1 | TRBV7-6 | CASSLRQGAAEAFF | TGTGCCAGCAGCTTAAGACAGGGGGCAGCTGAAGCTTTCTTT
12 | few | - | TRBJ1-6 | TRBV5-4 | CASSLGSNPLHF | TGTGCCAGCAGCTTGGGATCTAACCCCCTCCACTTT
14 | - | - | TRBJ1-1 | TRBV28 | CASSRGGETTEAFF | TGTGCCAGCAGTCGGGGGGGAGAAACGACTGAAGCTTTCTTT
16 | - | TRBD1 | TRBJ2-3 | TRBV28 | CASSFQGATSTDTQYF | TGTGCCAGCAGTTTCCAGGGGGCAACTAGCACAGATACGCAGTATTTT
12 | few | TRBD2 | TRBJ2-2 | TRBV6-1 | CARGGGTGELFF | TGTGCCAGGGGCGGGGGGACCGGGGAGCTGTTTTTT
15 | few | - | TRBJ2-3 | TRBV21-1 | CASSKGGRRTDTQYF | TGTGCCAGCAGCAAAGGAGGGCGGCGCACAGATACGCAGTATTTT
16 | once | - | TRBJ2-7 | TRBV19 | CASSMGLAGAPYEQYF | TGTGCCAGTAGTATGGGGTTGGCAGGGGCCCCCTACGAGCAGTACTTC
17 | - | - | TRBJ1-5 | TRBV12-1 | CASSPTGEEYSNQPQHF | TGTGCCAGCAGCCCTACAGGGGAAGAATATAGCAATCAGCCCCAGCATTTT
16 | - | - | TRBJ1-4 | TRBV9 | CASSPQGSATNEKLFF | TGTGCCAGCAGCCCCCAGGGATCTGCAACTAATGAAAAACTGTTTTTT
14 | few | - | TRBJ2-3 | TRBV14 | CASSHKGEPDTQYF | TGTGCCAGCAGCCACAAGGGGGAACCAGATACGCAGTATTTT
13 | - | TRBD1 | TRBJ2-3 | TRBV9 | CASSPGGLDTQYF | TGTGCCAGCAGCCCAGGGGGATTAGATACGCAGTATTTT
13 | - | TRBD1 | TRBJ2-5 | TRBV5-1 | CASSWDSGETQYF | TGCGCCAGCAGCTGGGACAGCGGAGAGACCCAGTACTTC
12 | - | - | TRBJ1-4 | TRBV19 | CASKGRNEKLFF | TGTGCCAGCAAGGGGCGAAATGAAAAACTGTTTTTT
15 | - | TRBD2 | TRBJ2-1 | TRBV4-3 | CASSQGGLAGDEQFF | TGCGCCAGCAGCCAAGGGGGACTAGCGGGGGATGAGCAGTTCTTC
16 | few | TRBD1 | TRBJ2-1 | TRBV7-9 | CASSLATGGSYNEQFF | TGTGCCAGCAGCTTAGCGACAGGGGGGTCCTACAATGAGCAGTTCTTC
14 | - | TRBD1 | TRBJ2-7 | TRBV7-2 | CASSLGQGNYEQYF | TGTGCCAGCAGCCTGGGACAGGGAAACTACGAGCAGTACTTC
12 | - | TRBD2 | TRBJ2-3 | TRBV7-2 | CASSFSGNTQYF | TGTGCCAGCAGCTTTAGCGGGAATACGCAGTATTTT
13 | - | - | TRBJ2-5 | TRBV9 | CASSARGVETQYF | TGTGCCAGCAGCGCCAGGGGGGTAGAGACCCAGTACTTC
17 | few | TRBD2 | TRBJ2-2 | TRBV5-1 | CASSIIPGLGDTGELFF | TGCGCCAGCAGTATCATACCGGGACTAGGGGACACCGGGGAGCTGTTTTTT
18 | - | TRBD2 | TRBJ2-3 | TRBV4-1 | CASSQSASGGTSTDTQYF | TGCGCCAGCAGCCAGAGCGCTAGCGGGGGAACTAGCACAGATACGCAGTATTTT
15 | - | - | TRBJ1-3 | TRBV7-2 | CASSLAPHTGNTIYF | TGTGCCAGCAGCTTAGCCCCCCACACTGGAAACACCATATATTTT
15 | - | - | TRBJ2-5 | TRBV5-1 | CASSLAGTSKETQYF | TGCGCCAGCAGCTTGGCTGGGACAAGCAAAGAGACCCAGTACTTC
13 | - | - | TRBJ2-2 | TRBV27 | CASSSTRSGELFF | TGTGCCAGCAGTTCCACCCGGAGCGGGGAGCTGTTTTTT
17 | - | TRBD1 | TRBJ2-2 | TRBV10-3 | CAIRTGRIFMDTGELFF | TGTGCCATCAGGACAGGGCGTATTTTTATGGACACCGGGGAGCTGTTTTTT
13 | once | - | TRBJ2-4 | TRBV10-2 | CASSESERNSQYF | TGCGCCAGCAGTGAGTCGGAAAGAAACAGTCAGTACTTC
15 | few | TRBD1 | TRBJ2-3 | TRBV11-1 | CASSLTQGATDTQYF | TGTGCCAGCAGCTTAACACAGGGGGCAACAGATACGCAGTATTTT
15 | - | - | TRBJ1-6 | TRBV19 | CASSTTGGGNSPLHF | TGTGCCAGTAGTACGACAGGCGGGGGGAATTCACCCCTCCACTTT
15 | - | - | TRBJ2-3 | TRBV11-2 | CASSLAVSGTDTQYF | TGTGCCAGCAGCTTAGCAGTCTCTGGCACAGATACGCAGTATTTT
16 | - | - | TRBJ1-6 | TRBV5-1 | CASSLGASSYNSPLHF | TGCGCCAGCAGCTTGGGAGCGAGCTCCTATAATTCACCCCTCCACTTT
13 | - | - | TRBJ2-5 | TRBV29-1 | CSVEQGPRQTQYF | TGCAGCGTTGAGCAGGGCCCCCGGCAGACCCAGTACTTC
14 | - | - | TRBJ2-7 | TRBV7-9 | CASSYGIQGHEQYF | TGTGCCAGCAGCTACGGGATACAGGGTCACGAGCAGTACTTC
15 | few | - | TRBJ1-3 | TRBV28 | CASSSNRISGNTIYF | TGTGCCAGCAGTTCGAACAGAATCTCTGGAAACACCATATATTTT
17 | - | - | TRBJ2-6 | TRBV7-2 | CASSRKGPYSGANGLTF | TGTGCCAGCAGCCGTAAGGGCCCTTACTCTGGGGCCAACGGCCTGACTTTC
16 | - | - | TRBJ1-3 | TRBV4-1 | CASSQDSPTTGNTIYF | TGCGCCAGCAGCCAAGATTCACCGACTACTGGAAACACCATATATTTT
15 | - | TRBD2 | TRBJ2-3 | TRBV9 | CASSVGLAVTDTQYF | TGTGCCAGCAGCGTAGGACTAGCGGTCACAGATACGCAGTATTTT
15 | - | - | TRBJ1-5 | TRBV19 | CASRARVASNQPQHF | TGTGCCAGTAGGGCGAGGGTGGCAAGCAATCAGCCCCAGCATTTT
16 | - | TRBD1 | TRBJ2-1 | TRBV15 | CATSRPGQGSYNEQFF | TGTGCCACCAGCAGACCGGGACAGGGCTCCTACAATGAGCAGTTCTTC